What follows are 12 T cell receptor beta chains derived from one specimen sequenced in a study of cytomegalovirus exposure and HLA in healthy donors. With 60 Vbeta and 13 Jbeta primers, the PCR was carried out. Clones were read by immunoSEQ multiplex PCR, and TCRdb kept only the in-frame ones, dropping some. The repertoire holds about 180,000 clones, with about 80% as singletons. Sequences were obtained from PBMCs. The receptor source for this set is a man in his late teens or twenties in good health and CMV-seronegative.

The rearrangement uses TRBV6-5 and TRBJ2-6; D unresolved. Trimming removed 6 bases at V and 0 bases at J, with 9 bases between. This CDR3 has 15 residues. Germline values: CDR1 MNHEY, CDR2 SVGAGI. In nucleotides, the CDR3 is TGTGCCAGCAGACTTCAGGACTCTGGGGCCAACGTCCTGACTTTC. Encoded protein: CASRLQDSGANVLTF.

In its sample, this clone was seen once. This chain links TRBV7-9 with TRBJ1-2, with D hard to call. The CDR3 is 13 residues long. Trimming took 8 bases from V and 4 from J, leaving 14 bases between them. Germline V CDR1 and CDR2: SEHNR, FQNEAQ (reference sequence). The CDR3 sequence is CASEEGTIYGYTF. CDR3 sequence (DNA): TGTGCCAGCGAGGAGGGAACTATCTATGGCTACACCTTC.

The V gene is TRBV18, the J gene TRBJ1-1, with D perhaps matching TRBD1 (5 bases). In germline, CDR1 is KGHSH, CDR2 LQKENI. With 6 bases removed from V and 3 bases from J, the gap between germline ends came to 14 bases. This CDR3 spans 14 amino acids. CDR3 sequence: CASSGGGEDTEAFF. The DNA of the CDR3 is TGTGCCAGCTCCGGTGGGGGGGAGGACACTGAAGCTTTCTTT.

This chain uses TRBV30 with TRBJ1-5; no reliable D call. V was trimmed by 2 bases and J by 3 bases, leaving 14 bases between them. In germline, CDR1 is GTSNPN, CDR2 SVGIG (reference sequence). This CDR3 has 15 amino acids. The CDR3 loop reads CAWSHPSSLNQPQHF. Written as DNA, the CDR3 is TGTGCCTGGAGTCACCCTTCCTCACTCAATCAGCCCCAGCATTTT.

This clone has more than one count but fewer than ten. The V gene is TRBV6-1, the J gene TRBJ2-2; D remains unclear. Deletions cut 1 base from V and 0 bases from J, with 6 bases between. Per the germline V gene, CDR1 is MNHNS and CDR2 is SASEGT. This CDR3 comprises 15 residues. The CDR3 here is CASSEDAANTGELFF. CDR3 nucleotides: TGTGCCAGCAGTGAAGATGCAGCGAACACCGGGGAGCTGTTTTTT.

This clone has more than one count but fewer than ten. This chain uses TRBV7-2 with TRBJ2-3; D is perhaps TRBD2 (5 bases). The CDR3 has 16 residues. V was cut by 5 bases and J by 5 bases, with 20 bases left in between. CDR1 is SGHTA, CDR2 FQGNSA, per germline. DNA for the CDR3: TGTGCCAGCAGCCTAGAGGGAGCGGCCTGGGGAGATACGCAGTATTTT. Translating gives CASSLEGAAWGDTQYF.

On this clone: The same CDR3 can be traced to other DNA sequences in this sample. The CDR3, as DNA: TGTGCCAGCTCACCGGGACTGCAAGAGACCCAGTACTTC. Its protein is CASSPGLQETQYF. The chain has TRBV18 and TRBJ2-5, with D perhaps TRBD2 (6 bases). V lost 3 bases to trimming and J lost 2 bases, with 7 bases between them. The CDR3 is 13 residues long. Germline V gene lookup returns CDR1 KGHSH and CDR2 LQKENI.

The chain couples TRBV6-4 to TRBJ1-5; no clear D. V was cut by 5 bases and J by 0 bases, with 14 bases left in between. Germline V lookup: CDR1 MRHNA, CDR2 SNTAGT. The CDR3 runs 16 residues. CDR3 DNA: TGTGCCAGCAGTTTTTGGAGGCAGCTTAGCAATCAGCCCCAGCATTTT. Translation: CASSFWRQLSNQPQHF.

The CDR3 reads CASSSTSGRVHEQFF. The DNA of the CDR3 is TGTGCCAGCAGCTCGACTAGCGGGAGGGTCCATGAGCAGTTCTTC. The chain joins TRBV7-8 to TRBJ2-1, with 14 bases that match TRBD2. Germline V gene sequence: CDR1 SGHVS, CDR2 FQNEAQ. V shed 4 bases and J 8 bases; nucleotides not matched to a gene: 4. There are 15 residues in the CDR3.

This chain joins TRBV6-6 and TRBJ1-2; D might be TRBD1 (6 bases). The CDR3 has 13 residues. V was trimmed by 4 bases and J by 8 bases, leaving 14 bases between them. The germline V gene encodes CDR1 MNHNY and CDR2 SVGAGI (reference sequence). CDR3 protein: CASSSGGRGGYTF. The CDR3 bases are TGTGCCAGCAGTTCGGGGGGCCGGGGCGGCTACACCTTC.

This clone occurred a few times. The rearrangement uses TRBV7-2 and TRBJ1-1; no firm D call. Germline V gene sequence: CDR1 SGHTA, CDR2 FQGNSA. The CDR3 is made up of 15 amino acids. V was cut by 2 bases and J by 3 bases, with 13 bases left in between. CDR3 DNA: TGTGCCAGCAGCTTACTTTGGAGATCGGACACTGAAGCTTTCTTT. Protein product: CASSLLWRSDTEAFF.

CDR3 amino acids: CASSSPGLAGVGGRYEQYF. In DNA, the CDR3 is TGTGCCAGCAGCTCACCGGGACTAGCGGGAGTCGGGGGGCGTTACGAGCAGTACTTC. The chain has TRBV27 and TRBJ2-7, with TRBD2 matching 14 bases. Germline CDR1 is MNHEY and CDR2 is SMNVEV (reference sequence). Trimming removed 6 bases from V and 4 bases from J; junction bases left unmatched: 17. The CDR3 is 19 amino acids.